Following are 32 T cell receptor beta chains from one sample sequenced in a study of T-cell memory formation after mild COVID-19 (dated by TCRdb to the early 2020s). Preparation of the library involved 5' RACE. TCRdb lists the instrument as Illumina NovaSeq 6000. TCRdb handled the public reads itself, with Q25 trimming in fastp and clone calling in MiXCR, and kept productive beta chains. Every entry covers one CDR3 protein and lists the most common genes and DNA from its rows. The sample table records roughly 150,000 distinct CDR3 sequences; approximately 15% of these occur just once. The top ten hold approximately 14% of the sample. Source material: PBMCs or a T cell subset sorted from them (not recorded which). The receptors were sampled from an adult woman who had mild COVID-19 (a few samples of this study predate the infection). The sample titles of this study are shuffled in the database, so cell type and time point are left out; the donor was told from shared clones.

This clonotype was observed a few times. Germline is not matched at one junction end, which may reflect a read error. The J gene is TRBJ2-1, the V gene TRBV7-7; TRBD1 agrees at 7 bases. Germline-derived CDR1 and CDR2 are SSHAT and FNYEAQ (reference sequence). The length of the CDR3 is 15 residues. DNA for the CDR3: TGTGCTAGCAGCTTAGCCAGGACAGGACACAATGAGCAGTTCTTC. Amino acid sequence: CASSLARTGHNEQFF.

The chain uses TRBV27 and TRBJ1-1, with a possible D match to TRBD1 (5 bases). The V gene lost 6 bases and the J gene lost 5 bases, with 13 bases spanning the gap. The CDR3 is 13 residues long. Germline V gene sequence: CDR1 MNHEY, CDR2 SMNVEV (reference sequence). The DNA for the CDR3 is TGTGCCAGCAGGGTCGGTAGGGGAACTGAAGCTTTCTTT. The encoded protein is CASRVGRGTEAFF.

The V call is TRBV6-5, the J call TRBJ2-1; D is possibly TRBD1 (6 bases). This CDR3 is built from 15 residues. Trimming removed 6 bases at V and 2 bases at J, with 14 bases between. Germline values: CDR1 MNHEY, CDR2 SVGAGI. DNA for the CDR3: TGTGCCAGCAGATCGAGGGACACTGCCTACAATGAGCAGTTCTTC. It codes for CASRSRDTAYNEQFF.

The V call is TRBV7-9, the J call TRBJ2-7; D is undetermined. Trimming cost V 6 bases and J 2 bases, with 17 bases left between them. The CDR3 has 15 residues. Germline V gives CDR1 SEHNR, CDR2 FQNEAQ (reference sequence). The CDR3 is CASRPDGSWTYEQYF. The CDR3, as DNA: TGTGCCAGCAGACCCGACGGATCCTGGACCTACGAGCAGTACTTC. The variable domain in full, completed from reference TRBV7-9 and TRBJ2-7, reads DTGVSQNPRHKITKRGQNVTFRCDPISEHNRLYWYRQTLGQGPEFLTYFQNEAQLEKSRLLSDRFSAERPKGSFSTLEIQRTEQGDSAMYLCASRPDGSWTYEQYFGPGTRLTVT.

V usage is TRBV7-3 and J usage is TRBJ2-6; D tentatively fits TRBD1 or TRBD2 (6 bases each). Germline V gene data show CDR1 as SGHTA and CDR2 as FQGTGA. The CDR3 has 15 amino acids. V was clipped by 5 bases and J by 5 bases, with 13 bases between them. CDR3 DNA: TGTGCCAGCAGCCTTACCGGGGGCTGGGCCAACGTCCTGACTTTC. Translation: CASSLTGGWANVLTF.

CDR3 in DNA: TGCGCCAGCAGCTCGGCAAGAGGGAGCAATGAGCAGTTCTTC. Protein: CASSSARGSNEQFF. The chain recombines TRBV5-1 with TRBJ2-1, with D possibly being TRBD2 (5 bases). The CDR3 totals 14 residues. The ends were cut back, 3 bases at V and 6 bases at J, with 13 bases in the middle. Germline CDR1 and CDR2: SGHRS and YFSETQ.

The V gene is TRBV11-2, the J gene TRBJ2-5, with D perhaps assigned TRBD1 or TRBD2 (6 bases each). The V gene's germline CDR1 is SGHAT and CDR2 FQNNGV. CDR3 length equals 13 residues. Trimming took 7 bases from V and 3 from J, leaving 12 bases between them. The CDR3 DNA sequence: TGTGCCAGCACACAAGGGGGGAAAGAGACCCAGTACTTC. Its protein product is CASTQGGKETQYF.

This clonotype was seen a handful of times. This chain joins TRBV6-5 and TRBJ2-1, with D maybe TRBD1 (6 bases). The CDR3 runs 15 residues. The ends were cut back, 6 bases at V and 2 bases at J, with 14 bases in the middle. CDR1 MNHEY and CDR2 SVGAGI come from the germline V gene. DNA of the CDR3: TGTGCCAGCAGGAATGGACAGTTCACCTACAATGAGCAGTTCTTC. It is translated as CASRNGQFTYNEQFF.

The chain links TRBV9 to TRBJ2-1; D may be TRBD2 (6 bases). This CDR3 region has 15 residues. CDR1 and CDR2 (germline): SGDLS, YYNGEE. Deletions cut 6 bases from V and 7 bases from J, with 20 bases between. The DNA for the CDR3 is TGTGCCAGCACCCCTGGCGGGACGTGGTTTAATGAGCAGTTCTTC. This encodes CASTPGGTWFNEQFF. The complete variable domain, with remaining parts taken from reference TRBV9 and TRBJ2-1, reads DSGVTQTPKHLITATGQRVTLRCSPRSGDLSVYWYQQSLDQGLQFLIQYYNGEERAKGNILERFSAQQFPDLHSELNLSSLELGDSALYFCASTPGGTWFNEQFFGPGTRLTVL.

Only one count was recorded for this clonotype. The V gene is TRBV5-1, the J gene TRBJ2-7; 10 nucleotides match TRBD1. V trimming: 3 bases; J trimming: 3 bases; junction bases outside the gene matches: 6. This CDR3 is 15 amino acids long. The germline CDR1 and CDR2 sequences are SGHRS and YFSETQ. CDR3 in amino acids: CASSYGRTGGYEQYF. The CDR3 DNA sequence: TGCGCCAGCAGCTATGGAAGGACAGGGGGCTACGAGCAGTACTTC.

The CDR3: CATSSGSRGQQYF. DNA for the CDR3: TGTGCCACCAGCAGTGGATCCAGGGGCCAGCAGTACTTC. The rearrangement uses TRBV15 and TRBJ2-7; D is perhaps TRBD1 (6 bases). The germline V gene encodes CDR1 LNHNV and CDR2 YYDKDF (reference sequence). Trimming cost V 3 bases and J 8 bases, with 14 bases left between them. This CDR3 comprises 13 residues.

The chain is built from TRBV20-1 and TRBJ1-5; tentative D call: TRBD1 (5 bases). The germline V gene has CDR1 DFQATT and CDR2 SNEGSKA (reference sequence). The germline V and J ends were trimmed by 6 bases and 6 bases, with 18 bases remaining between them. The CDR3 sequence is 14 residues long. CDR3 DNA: TGCAGTGCCAGAACCGGGACCCGACGTCAGCCCCAGCATTTT. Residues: CSARTGTRRQPQHF.

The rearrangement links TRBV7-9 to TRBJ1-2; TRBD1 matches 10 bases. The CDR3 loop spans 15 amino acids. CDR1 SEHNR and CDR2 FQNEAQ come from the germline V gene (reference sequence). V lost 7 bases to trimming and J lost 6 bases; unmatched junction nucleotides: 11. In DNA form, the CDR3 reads TGTGCCAGCACCCCTCCGGGACAGGGGCAGAATGGCTACACCTTC. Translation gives CASTPPGQGQNGYTF.

In DNA form, the CDR3 reads TGCAGTGCTCCAGGGAGCACTGAAGCTTTCTTT. Translating gives CSAPGSTEAFF. The chain uses TRBV20-1 and TRBJ1-1; tentatively, D is TRBD1 (5 bases). V shed 5 bases and J shed 4 bases, with 8 bases lying between them. The CDR3 spans 11 residues. Germline loops: CDR1 DFQATT, CDR2 SNEGSKA (reference sequence).

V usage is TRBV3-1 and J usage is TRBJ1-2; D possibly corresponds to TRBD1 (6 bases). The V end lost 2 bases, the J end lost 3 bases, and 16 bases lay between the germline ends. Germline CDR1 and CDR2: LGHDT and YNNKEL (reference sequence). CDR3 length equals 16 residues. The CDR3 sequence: CASSQLFGGGDYGYTF. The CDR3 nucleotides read TGTGCCAGCAGCCAACTCTTCGGCGGGGGCGACTATGGCTACACCTTC.

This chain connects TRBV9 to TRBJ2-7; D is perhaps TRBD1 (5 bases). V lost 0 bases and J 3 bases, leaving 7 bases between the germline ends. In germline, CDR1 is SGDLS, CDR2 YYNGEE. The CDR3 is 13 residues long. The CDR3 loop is CASSVDDSYEQYF. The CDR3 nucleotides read TGTGCCAGCAGCGTAGATGACAGCTACGAGCAGTACTTC. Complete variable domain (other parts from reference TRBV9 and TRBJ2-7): DSGVTQTPKHLITATGQRVTLRCSPRSGDLSVYWYQQSLDQGLQFLIQYYNGEERAKGNILERFSAQQFPDLHSELNLSSLELGDSALYFCASSVDDSYEQYFGPGTRLTVT.

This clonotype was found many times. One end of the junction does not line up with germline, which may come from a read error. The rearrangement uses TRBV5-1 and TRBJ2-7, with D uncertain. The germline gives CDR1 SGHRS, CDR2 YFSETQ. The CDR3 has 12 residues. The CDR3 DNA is TGTGCCAGCAGCCTTCCGTCCTACGAGCAGTACTTC. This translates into CASSLPSYEQYF.

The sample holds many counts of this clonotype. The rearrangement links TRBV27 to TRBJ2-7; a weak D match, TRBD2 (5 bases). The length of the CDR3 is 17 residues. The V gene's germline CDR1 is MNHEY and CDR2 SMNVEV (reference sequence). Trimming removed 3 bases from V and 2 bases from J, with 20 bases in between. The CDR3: CASSFPPRPGGTYEQYF. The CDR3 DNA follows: TGTGCCAGCAGTTTTCCCCCCCGCCCCGGAGGAACCTACGAGCAGTACTTC.

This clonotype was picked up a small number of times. CDR3 region: CSARDLDRGPVAYEQYF. CDR3 DNA: TGCAGTGCTAGAGATCTTGACAGGGGGCCTGTTGCCTACGAGCAGTACTTC. This rearrangement joins TRBV20-1 to TRBJ2-7; 10 bases fit TRBD1. The CDR3 spans 17 residues. Germline CDR1 is DFQATT and CDR2 is SNEGSKA (reference sequence). With V trimmed by 0 bases and J by 2 bases, 10 bases remained unmatched.

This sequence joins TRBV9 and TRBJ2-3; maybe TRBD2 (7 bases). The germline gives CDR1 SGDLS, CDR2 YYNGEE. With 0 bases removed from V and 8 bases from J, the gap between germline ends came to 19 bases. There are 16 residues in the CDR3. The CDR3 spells CASSVEGGAVPVTQYF. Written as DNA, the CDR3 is TGTGCCAGCAGCGTAGAGGGGGGGGCAGTACCAGTTACGCAGTATTTT.

CDR3 protein: CASSSGAGERGYTF. The CDR3 DNA is TGTGCCAGCAGCTCAGGTGCAGGGGAACGGGGCTACACCTTC. The chain is built from TRBV9 and TRBJ1-2; possibly TRBD1 for D (6 bases). Looked up from germline, CDR1 is SGDLS and CDR2 is YYNGEE. V lost 4 bases, J lost 8 bases, and 18 bases lay in between. The CDR3 runs 14 residues.

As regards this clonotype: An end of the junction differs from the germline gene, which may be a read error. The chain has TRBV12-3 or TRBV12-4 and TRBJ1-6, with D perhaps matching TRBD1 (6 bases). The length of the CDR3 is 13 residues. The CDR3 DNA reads TGTGCCAGCAGTTCCAGGGGAGTTTCACCCATCCACTTT. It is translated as CASSSRGVSPIHF.

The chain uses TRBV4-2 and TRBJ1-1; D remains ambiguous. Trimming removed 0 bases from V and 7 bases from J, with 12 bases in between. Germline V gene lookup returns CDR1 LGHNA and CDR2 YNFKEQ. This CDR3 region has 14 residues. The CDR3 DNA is TGTGCCAGCAGCCAAGAGAGACACCTGGGTGAAGCTTTCTTT. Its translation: CASSQERHLGEAFF.

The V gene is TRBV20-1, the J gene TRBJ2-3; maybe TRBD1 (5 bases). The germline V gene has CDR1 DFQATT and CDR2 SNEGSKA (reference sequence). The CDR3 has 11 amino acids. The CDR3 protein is CRAGRTDTQYF. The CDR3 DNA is TGCAGGGCAGGGCGCACAGATACGCAGTATTTT.

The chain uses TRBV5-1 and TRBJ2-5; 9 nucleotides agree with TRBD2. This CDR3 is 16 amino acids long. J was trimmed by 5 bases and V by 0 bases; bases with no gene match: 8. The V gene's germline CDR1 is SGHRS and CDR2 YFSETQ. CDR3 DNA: TGCGCCAGCAGCTTGGCCGCGGCGGGGGGGTCGGAGACCCAGTACTTC. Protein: CASSLAAAGGSETQYF.

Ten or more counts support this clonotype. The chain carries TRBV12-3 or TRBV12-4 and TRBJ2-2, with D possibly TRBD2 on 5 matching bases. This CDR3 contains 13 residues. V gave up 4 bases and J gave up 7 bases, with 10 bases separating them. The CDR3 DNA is TGTGCCAGCAGTTGGCGGGCCGACGGGGAGCTGTTTTTT. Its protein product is CASSWRADGELFF.

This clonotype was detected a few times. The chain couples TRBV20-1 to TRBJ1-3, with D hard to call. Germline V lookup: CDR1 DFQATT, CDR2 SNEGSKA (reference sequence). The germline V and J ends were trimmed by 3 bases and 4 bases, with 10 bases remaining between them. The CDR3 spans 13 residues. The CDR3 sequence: CSARVDIGNTIYF. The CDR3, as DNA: TGCAGTGCTAGGGTCGACATAGGAAACACCATATATTTT.

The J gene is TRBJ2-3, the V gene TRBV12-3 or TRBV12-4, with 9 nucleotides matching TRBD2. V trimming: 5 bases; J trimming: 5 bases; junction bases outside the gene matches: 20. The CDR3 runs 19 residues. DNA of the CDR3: TGTGCCAGCAGTCCCTTTGGTTTAGGCGGGGGGGGCGTAGGAGATACGCAGTATTTT. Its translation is CASSPFGLGGGGVGDTQYF.

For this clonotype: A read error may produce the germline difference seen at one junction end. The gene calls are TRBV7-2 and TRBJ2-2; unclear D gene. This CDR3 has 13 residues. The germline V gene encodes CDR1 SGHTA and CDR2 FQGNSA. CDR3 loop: CASSPVGTWELFF. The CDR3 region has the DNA TGTGCCAGCAGCCCTGTAGGCACCTGGGAGCTGTTTTTT. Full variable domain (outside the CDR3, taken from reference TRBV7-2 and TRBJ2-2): GAGVSQSPSNKVTEKGKDVELRCDPISGHTALYWYRQSLGQGLEFLIYFQGNSAPDKSGLPSDRFSAERTGGSVSTLTIQRTQQEDSAVYLCASSPVGTWELFFGEGSRLTVL.

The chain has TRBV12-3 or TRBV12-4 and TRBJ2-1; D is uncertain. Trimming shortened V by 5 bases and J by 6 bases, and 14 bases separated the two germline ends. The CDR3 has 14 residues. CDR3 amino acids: CASSVSSVVNEQFF. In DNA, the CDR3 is TGTGCCAGCAGTGTAAGTTCAGTGGTCAATGAGCAGTTCTTC.

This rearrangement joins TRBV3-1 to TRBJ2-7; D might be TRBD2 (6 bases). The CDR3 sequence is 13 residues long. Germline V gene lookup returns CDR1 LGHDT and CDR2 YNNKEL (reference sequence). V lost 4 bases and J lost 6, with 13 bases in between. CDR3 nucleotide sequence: TGTGCCAGCAGCCCTCGGGGGAGGAGCGAGCAGTACTTC. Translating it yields CASSPRGRSEQYF.

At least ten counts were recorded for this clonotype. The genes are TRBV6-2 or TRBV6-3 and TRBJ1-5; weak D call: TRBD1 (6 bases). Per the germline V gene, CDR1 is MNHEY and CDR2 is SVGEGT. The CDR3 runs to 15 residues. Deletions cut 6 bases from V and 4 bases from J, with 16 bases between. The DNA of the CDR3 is TGTGCCAGCAGCCCAGGGGTCGCAGATAATCAGCCCCAGCATTTT. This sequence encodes CASSPGVADNQPQHF.